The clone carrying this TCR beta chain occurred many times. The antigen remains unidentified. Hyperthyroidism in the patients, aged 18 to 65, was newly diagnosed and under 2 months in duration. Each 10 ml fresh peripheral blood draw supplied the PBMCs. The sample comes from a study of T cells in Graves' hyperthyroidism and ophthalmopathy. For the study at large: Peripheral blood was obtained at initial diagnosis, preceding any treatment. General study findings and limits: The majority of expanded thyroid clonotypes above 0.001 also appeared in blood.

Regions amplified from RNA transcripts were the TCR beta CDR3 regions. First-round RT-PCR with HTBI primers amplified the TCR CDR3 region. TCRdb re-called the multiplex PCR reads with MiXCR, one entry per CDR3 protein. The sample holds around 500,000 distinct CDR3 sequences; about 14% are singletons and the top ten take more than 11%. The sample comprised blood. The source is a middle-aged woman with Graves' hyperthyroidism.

The CDR3 loop reads CASSLVSSGPYNEQFF. The CDR3 DNA follows: TGTGCCAGCAGCTTAGTGTCTAGCGGTCCCTACAATGAGCAGTTCTTC. This chain links TRBV7-2 with TRBJ2-1; 7 positions agree with TRBD2. The ends lost 1 base at V and 2 bases at J; junction bases unmatched: 5. CDR3 length: 16 amino acids. CDR1 and CDR2 (germline): SGHTA, FQGNSA.